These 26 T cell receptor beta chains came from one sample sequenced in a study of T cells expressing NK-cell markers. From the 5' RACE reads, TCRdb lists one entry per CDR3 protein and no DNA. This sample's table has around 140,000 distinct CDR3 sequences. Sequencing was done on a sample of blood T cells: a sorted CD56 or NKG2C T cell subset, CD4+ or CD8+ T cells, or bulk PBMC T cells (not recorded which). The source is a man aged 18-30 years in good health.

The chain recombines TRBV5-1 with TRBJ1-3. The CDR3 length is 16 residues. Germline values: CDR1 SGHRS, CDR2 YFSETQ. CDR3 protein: CASSLAGQGSGNTIYF.

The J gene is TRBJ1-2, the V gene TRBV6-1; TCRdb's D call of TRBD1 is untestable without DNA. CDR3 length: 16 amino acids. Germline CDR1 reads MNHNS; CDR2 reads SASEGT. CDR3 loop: CASSLGTTSFDYGYTF.

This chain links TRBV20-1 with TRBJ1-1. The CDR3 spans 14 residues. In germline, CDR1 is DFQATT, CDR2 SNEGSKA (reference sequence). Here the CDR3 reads CSAGYLGGNTEAFF.

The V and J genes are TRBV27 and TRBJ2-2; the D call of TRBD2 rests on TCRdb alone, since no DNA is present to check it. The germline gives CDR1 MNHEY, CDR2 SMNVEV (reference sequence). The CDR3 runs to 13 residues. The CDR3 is CASLGLDTGELFF.

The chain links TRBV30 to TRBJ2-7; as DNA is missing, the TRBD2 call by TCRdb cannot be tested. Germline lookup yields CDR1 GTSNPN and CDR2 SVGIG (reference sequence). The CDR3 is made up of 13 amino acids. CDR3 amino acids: CAWSDLASYEQYF. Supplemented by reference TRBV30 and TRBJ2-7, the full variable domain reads SQTIHQWPATLVQPVGSPLSLECTVEGTSNPNLYWYRQAAGRGLQLLFYSVGIGQISSEVPQNLSASRPQDRQFILSSKKLLLSDSGFYLCAWSDLASYEQYFGPGTRLTVT.

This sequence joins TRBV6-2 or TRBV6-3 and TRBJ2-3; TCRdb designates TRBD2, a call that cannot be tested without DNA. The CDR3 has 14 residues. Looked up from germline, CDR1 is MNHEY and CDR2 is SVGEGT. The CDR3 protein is CASSRLAGVDTQYF.

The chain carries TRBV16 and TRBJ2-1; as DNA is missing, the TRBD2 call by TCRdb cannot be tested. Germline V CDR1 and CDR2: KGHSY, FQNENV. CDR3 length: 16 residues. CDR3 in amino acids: CASSQSLADIYNEQFF. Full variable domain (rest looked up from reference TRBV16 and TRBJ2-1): GEEVAQTPKHLVRGEGQKAKLYCAPIKGHSYVFWYQQVLKNEFKFLISFQNENVFDETGMPKERFSAKCLPNSPCSLEIQATKLEDSAVYFCASSQSLADIYNEQFFGPGTRLTVL.

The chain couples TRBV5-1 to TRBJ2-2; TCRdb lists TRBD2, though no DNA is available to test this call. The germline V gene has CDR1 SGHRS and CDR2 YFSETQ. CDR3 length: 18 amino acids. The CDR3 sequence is CASSPRLAEKGDTGELFF.

The CDR3 here is CAISVGAGSGSYNEQFF. The chain links TRBV10-3 to TRBJ2-1; TCRdb's assignment of TRBD1 cannot be checked, as there is no DNA. CDR1 is ENHRY and CDR2 is SYGVKD in the germline V gene. The CDR3 consists of 17 residues.

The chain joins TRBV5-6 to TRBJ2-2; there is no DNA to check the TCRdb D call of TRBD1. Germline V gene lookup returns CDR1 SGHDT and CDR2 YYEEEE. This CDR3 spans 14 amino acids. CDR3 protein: CASSLRQQTGELFF.

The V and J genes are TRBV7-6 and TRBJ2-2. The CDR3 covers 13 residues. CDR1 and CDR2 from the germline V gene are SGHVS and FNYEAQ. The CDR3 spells CASSGMVSGELFF.

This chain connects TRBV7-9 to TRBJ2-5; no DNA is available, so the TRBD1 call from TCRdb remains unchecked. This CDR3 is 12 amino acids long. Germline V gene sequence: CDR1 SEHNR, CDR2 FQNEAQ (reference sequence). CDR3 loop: CASSLRGEGTYF. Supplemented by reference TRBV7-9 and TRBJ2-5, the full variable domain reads DTGVSQNPRHKITKRGQNVTFRCDPISEHNRLYWYRQTLGQGPEFLTYFQNEAQLEKSRLLSDRFSAERPKGSFSTLEIQRTEQGDSAMYLCASSLRGEGTYFGPGTRLLVL.

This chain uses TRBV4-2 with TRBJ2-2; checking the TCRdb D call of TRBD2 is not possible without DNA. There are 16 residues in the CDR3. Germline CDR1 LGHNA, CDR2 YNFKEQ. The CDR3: CASSESLGLNTGELFF.

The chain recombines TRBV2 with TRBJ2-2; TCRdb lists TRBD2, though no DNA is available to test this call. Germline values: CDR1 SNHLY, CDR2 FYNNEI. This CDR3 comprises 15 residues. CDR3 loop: CASTGAGGPHGELFF.

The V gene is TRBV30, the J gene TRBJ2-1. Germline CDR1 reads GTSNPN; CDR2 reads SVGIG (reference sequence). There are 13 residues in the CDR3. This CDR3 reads CAWSTGRGNEQFF.

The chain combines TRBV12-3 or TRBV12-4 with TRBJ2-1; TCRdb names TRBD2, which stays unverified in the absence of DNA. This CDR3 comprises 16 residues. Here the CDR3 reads CASTLLSGRRYDEQFF.

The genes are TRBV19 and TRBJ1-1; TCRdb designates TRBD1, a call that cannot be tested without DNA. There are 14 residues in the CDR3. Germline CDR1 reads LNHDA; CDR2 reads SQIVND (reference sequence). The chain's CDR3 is CASIPGFSNTEAFF. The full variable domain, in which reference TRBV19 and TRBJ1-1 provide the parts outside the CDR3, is DGGITQSPKYLFRKEGQNVTLSCEQNLNHDAMYWYRQDPGQGLRLIYYSQIVNDFQKGDIAEGYSVSREKKESFPLTVTSAQKNPTAFYLCASIPGFSNTEAFFGQGTRLTVV.

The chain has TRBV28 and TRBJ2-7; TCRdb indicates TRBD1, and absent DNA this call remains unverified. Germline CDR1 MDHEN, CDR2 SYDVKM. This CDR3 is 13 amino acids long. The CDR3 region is CASSPGTVSEQYF.

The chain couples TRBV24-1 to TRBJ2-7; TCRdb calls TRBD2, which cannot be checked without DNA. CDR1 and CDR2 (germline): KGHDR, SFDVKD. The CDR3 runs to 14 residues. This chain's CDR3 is CATSEGPNRREQYF.

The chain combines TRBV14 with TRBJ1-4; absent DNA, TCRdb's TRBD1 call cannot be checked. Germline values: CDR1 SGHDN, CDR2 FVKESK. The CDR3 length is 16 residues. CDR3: CASSHTSTGWNEKLFF.

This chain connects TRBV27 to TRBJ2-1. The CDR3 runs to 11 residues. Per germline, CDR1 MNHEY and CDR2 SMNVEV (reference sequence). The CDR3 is CASSRAAEQFF.

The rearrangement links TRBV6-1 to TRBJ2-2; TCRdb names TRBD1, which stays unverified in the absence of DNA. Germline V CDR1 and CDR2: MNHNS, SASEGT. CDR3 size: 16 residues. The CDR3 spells CASMLQVGTANGELFF.

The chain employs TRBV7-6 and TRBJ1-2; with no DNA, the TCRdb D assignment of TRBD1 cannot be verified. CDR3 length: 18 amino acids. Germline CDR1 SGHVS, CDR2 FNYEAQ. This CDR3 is CASSGTGGNRRANYGYTF.

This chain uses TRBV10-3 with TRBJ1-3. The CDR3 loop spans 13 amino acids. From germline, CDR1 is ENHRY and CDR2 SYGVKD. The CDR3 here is CAIAEDSGNTIYF.

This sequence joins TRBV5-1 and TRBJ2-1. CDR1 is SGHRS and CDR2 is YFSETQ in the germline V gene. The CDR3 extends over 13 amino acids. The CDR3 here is CASSLAEINEQFF.

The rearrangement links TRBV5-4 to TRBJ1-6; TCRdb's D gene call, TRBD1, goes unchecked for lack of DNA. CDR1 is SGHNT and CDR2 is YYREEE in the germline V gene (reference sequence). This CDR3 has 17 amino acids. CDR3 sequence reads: CASSVDRGSSYNSPLHF. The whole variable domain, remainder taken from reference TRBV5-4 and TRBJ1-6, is ETGVTQSPTHLIKTRGQQVTLRCSSQSGHNTVSWYQQALGQGPQFIFQYYREEENGRGNFPPRFSGLQFPNYSSELNVNALELDDSALYLCASSVDRGSSYNSPLHFGNGTRLTVT.